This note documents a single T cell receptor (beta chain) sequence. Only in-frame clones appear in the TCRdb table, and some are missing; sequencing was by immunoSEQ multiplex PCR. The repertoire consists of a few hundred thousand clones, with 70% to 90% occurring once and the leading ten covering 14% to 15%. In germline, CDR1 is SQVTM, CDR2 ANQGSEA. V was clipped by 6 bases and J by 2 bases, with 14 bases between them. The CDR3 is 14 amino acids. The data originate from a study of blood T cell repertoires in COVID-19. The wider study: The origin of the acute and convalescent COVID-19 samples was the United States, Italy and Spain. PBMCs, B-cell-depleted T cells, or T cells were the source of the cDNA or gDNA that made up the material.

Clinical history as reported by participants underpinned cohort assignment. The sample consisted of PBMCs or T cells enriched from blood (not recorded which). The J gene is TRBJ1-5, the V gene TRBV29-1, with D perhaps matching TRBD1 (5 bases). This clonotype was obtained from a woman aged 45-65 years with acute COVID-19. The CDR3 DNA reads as TGCAGCGTAGGGGAAGGAACTGGCAATCAGCCCCAGCATTTT. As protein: CSVGEGTGNQPQHF.